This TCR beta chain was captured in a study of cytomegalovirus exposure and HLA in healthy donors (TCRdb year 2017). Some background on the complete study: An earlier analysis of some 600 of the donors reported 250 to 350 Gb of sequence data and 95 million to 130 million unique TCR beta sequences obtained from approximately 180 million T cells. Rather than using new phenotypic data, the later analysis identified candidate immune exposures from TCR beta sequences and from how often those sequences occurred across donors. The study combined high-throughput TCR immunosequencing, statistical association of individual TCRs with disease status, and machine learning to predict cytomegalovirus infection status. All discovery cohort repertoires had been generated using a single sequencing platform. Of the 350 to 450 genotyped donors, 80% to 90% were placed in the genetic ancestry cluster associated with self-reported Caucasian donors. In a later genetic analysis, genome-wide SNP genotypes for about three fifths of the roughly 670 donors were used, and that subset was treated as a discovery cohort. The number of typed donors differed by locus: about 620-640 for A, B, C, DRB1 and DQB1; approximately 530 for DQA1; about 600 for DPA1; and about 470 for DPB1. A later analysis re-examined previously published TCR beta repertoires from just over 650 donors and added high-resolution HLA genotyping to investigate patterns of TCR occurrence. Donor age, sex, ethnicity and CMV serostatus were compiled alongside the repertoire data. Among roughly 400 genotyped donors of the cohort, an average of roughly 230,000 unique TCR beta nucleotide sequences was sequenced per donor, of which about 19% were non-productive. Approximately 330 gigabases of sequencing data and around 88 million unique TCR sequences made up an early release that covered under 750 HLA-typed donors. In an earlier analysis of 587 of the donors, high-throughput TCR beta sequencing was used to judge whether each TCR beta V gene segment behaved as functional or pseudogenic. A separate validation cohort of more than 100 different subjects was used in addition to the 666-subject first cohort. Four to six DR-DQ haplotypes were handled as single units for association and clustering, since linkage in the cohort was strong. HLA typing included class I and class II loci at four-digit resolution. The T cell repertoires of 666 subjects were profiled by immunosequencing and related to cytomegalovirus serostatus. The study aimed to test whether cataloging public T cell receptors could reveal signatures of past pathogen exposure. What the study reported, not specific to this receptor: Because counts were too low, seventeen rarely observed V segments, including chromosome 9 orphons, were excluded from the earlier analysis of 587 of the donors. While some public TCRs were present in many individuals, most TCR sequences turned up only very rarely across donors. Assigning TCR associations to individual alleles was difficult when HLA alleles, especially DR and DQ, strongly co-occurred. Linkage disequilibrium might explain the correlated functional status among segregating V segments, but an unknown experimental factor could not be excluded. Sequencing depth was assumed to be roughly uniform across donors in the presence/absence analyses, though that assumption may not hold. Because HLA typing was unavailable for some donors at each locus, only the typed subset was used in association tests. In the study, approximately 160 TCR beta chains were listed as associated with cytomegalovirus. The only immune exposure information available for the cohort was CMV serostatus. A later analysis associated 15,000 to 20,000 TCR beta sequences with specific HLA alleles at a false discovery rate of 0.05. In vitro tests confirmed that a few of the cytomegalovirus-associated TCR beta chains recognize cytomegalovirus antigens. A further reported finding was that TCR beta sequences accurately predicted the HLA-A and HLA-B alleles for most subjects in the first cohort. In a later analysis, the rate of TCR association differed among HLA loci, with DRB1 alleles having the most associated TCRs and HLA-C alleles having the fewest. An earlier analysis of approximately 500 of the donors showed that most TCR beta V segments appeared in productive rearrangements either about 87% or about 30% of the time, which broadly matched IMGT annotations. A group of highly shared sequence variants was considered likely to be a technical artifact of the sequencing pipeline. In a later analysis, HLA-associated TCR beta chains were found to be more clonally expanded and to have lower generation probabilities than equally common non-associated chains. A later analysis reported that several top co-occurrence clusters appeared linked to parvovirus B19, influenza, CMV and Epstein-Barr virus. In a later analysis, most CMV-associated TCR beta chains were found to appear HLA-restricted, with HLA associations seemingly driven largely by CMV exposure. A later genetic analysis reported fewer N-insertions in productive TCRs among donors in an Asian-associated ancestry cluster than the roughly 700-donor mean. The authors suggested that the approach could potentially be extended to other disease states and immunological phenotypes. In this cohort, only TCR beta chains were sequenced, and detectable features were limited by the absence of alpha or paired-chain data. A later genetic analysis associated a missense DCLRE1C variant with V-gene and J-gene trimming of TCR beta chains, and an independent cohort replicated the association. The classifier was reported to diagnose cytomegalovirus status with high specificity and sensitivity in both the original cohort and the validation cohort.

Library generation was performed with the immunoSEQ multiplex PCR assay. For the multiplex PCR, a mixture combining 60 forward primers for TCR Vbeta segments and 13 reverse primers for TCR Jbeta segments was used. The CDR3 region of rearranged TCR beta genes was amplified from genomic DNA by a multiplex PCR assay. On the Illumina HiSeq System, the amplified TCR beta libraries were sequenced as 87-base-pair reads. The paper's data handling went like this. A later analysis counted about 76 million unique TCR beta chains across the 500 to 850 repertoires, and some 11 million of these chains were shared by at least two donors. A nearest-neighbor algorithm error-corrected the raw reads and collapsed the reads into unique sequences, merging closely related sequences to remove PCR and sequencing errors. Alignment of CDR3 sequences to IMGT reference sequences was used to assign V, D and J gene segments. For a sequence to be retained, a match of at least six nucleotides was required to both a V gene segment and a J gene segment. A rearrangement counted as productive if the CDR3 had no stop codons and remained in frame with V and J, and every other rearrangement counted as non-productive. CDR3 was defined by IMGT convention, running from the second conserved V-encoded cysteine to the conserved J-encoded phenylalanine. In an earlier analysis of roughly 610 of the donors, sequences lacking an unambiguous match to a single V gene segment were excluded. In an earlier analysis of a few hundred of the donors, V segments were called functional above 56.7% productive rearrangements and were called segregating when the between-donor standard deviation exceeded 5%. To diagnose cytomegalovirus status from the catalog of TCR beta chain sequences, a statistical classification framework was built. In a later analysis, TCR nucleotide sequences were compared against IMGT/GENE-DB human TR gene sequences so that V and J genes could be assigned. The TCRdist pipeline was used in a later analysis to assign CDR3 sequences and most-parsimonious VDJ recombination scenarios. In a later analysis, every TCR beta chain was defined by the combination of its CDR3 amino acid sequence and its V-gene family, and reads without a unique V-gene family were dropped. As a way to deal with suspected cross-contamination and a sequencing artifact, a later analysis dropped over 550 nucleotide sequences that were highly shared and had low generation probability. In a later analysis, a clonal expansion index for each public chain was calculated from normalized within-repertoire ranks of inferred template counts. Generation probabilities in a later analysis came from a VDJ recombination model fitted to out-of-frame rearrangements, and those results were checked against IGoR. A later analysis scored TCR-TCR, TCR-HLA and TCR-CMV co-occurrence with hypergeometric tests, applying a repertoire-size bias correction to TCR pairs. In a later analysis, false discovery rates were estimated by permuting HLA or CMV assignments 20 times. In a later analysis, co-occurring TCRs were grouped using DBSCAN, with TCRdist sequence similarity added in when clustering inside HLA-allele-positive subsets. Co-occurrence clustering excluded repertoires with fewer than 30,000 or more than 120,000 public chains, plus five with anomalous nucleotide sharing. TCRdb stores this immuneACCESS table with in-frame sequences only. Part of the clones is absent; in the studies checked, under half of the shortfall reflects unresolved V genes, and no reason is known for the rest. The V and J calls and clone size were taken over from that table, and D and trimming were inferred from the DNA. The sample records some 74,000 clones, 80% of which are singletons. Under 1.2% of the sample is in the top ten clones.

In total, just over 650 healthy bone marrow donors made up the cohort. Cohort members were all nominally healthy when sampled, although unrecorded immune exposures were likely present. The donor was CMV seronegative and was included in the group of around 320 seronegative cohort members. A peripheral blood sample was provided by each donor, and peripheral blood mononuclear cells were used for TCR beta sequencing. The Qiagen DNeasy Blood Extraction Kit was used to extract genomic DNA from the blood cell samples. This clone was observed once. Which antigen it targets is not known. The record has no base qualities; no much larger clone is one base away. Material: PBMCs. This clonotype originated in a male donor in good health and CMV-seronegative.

Read as DNA, the sequence is TGTGCCAGCAGCCAGCGACAGGGCGGCGAGCAGTACTTC. Its protein product is CASSQRQGGEQYF. The chain joins TRBV7-6 to TRBJ2-5; 7 of the junction bases match TRBD1. Matching the DNA end better, TRBJ2-7 makes the J call doubtful. CDR1 and CDR2, per the germline V gene, are SGHVS and FNYEAQ. The CDR3 sequence holds 13 residues, the cysteine and phenylalanine included. CDR3 DNA is the only sequence kept; it has 39 bases, read in frame from the first base.